This T cell receptor (beta chain) stems from a study of blood T cell repertoires in COVID-19. Data came from immunoSEQ multiplex PCR; TCRdb stores just in-frame clones and leaves some out. The sample contains about 220,000 clones, more than 65% of which appear only once. The V gene lost 3 bases and the J gene lost 7 bases, with 20 bases spanning the gap. Germline assignment: CDR1 SGDLS and CDR2 YYNGEE. The CDR3 has 16 amino acids. The TCR sequence derives from a man in his fifties with active or convalescent COVID-19. The chain links TRBV9 to TRBJ2-1; D is perhaps TRBD2 (6 bases). Material: peripheral blood. This CDR3 reads CASSERGSGFVNEQFF. The CDR3 DNA reads as TGTGCCAGCAGCGAACGTGGAAGCGGGTTCGTTAATGAGCAGTTCTTC.